Listed here are 9 T cell receptor beta chains from one sample, sequenced in a study of PD-L1 blockade in urothelial cancer. Specified time point: peripheral blood 6 weeks after treatment start. Libraries were prepared by immunoSEQ multiplex PCR; TCRdb keeps only in-frame clonotypes and omits some of them. This sample yields about 120,000 clones, of which about 91% are seen a single time; less than 5% belongs to the top ten. Sequences were derived from PBMCs, sampled around atezolizumab (anti-PD-L1) treatment. The receptors derive from a man aged 55 to 70 with urothelial cancer.

This chain uses TRBV15 with TRBJ2-1, with D perhaps matching TRBD2 (5 bases). The CDR3 contains 15 residues. Germline assignment: CDR1 LNHNV and CDR2 YYDKDF (reference sequence). V lost 5 bases, J lost 5 bases, and 16 bases lay in between. CDR3 loop: CATSVGKERNNEQFF. CDR3 in DNA: TGTGCCACCAGCGTAGGAAAAGAGCGGAACAATGAGCAGTTCTTC.

The chain carries TRBV9 and TRBJ2-5; TRBD2 agrees at 7 bases. Germline values: CDR1 SGDLS, CDR2 YYNGEE. The CDR3 has 14 residues. V gave up 3 bases and J gave up 4 bases; unmatched junction bases: 6. For the CDR3, the DNA is TGTGCCAGCAGCGGTGGGGGAGGGCTAGAGACCCAGTACTTC. This sequence encodes CASSGGGGLETQYF.

The gene calls are TRBV6-5 and TRBJ1-1, with a weak D call TRBD1 (6 bases). The germline gives CDR1 MNHEY, CDR2 SVGAGI. CDR3 length: 13 amino acids. With 6 bases removed from V and 9 bases from J, the gap between germline ends came to 17 bases. The CDR3 loop is CASRPIGGAQAFF. The CDR3 DNA reads as TGTGCCAGCAGGCCCATAGGGGGAGCCCAAGCTTTCTTT.

Written as DNA, the CDR3 is TGTGCCAGCAGTGAATATTGGGCAGGGTCTGGAAACACCATATATTTT. The encoded protein is CASSEYWAGSGNTIYF. J is TRBJ1-3 and V is TRBV6-1; perhaps TRBD1 as D (5 bases). The V gene's germline CDR1 is MNHNS and CDR2 SASEGT. The CDR3 has 16 residues. V lost 2 bases, J lost 1 base, and 12 bases lay in between.

This clone appeared once. This rearrangement joins TRBV4-2 to TRBJ2-3; 10 bases are a match to TRBD2. CDR3 length equals 17 residues. V lost 0 bases to trimming and J lost 5 bases; unmatched junction nucleotides: 8. Germline CDR1 LGHNA, CDR2 YNFKEQ. The CDR3 region is CASSQDASGGAGDTQYF. CDR3 DNA sequence: TGTGCCAGCAGCCAAGACGCCAGCGGGGGGGCCGGAGATACGCAGTATTTT.

The V gene is TRBV10-3, the J gene TRBJ1-2, with 9 bases lining up with TRBD1. The CDR3 contains 15 residues. CDR1 ENHRY and CDR2 SYGVKD come from the germline V gene. After removal of 3 bases from V and 8 bases from J, the junction contained 10 bases not matched to a gene. The DNA for the CDR3 is TGTGCCATCAGTGAAGGAGACAGGGGGGCGACGGGCTACACCTTC. It specifies CAISEGDRGATGYTF.

The chain recombines TRBV27 with TRBJ1-1; D gene ambiguous. Germline CDR1 and CDR2: MNHEY and SMNVEV (reference sequence). Trimming stripped 1 base from V and 0 bases from J, with 9 bases between. The CDR3 consists of 15 residues. CDR3 loop: CASSLLNRVNTEAFF. CDR3 coding DNA: TGTGCCAGCAGTTTATTGAATAGAGTGAACACTGAAGCTTTCTTT.

For this clone: A read error may account for a junction end that differs from germline. Different DNA sequences within this sample yield the same CDR3. For the CDR3, the DNA is TGCGCCAGCAGTTTGGGACAGGGGGCCTACGAGCAGTACTTC. It specifies CASSLGQGAYEQYF. The rearrangement joins TRBV5-1 to TRBJ2-7; 11 bases map to TRBD1. CDR1 and CDR2 (germline): SGHRS, YFSETQ. The CDR3 runs 14 residues.

This chain connects TRBV4-2 to TRBJ2-3; 7 bases match TRBD1. With 1 base clipped from V and 2 bases from J, the junction kept 9 bases outside the gene matches. Germline V lookup: CDR1 LGHNA, CDR2 YNFKEQ. CDR3 length: 17 amino acids. The CDR3 region has the DNA TGTGCCAGCAGCCAAGTCTATCAGGGGGTGGACACAGATACGCAGTATTTT. It is translated as CASSQVYQGVDTDTQYF.